This T cell receptor beta chain was profiled in a study of blood T cells in healthy people across ages. In the study overall: Template switching caught about one barcoded beta molecule for each two T cells. Broader study findings: The study regarded diversity estimates from one million T cells as underestimates.

A sample-barcoded 5' primer and a J-beta primer mix were used in a second PCR of about 7 to 12 cycles. One entry per CDR3 protein results from TCRdb running MiXCR on the 5' RACE reads. The sample consists of approximately 1.5 million distinct CDR3 sequences, 30% to 35% of them appearing once. At least 5.5 micrograms of total RNA were extracted per sample. The CDR3 is 20 amino acids. V lost 0 bases and J lost 8; bases outside the gene matches: 22. Germline CDR1 is MNHEY and CDR2 is SVGAGI. This clonotype was detected a few times. What it binds is unknown. The rearrangement joins TRBV6-5 to TRBJ1-2, with 9 bases lining up with TRBD1. This sequence originates from a woman younger than 45 in good health. The sample consisted of blood. CDR3 nucleotides: TGTGCCAGCAGTTACTCGTGGGGATCATCCGGGACAGGGTCCGATGGCGGCTACACCTTC. Translating gives CASSYSWGSSGTGSDGGYTF.